The 14 T cell receptor beta chains presented below share a single source sample, sequenced in a study of post-analysis software for immune sequencing data (dated by TCRdb to the mid-2010s). Broad study findings and their caveats: Four to six TRBV segments, including TRBV5-6, TRBV5-1 and TRBV20-1, were significantly more frequent in patients than controls.

The antigens these receptors bind are not known. Libraries were constructed by PCR. The reads were generated on an Illumina HiSeq 2500. To reduce PCR and sequencing biases, unique molecular identifiers were built into the TCR beta cDNA libraries. TCRdb reanalyzed the raw reads on its own, using fastp at Q25 for trimming and MiXCR for clone calling, and kept in-frame beta chains. CDR3 protein duplicates are merged, each entry listing the most common genes and DNA. The sample data list over 700,000 distinct CDR3 sequences, and approximately 30% of these were observed just once. The ten largest clones add up to more than 0.55% of the sample. What was sequenced was blood. The receptors were gathered from a girl between 10 and 17 years old with multiple sclerosis.

This chain links TRBV12-3 or TRBV12-4 with TRBJ2-1, with D uncertain. The V gene lost 7 bases and the J gene lost 5 bases, with 15 bases spanning the gap. The CDR3 covers 14 residues. CDR3 DNA sequence: TGTGCCAGCACCCCCCCTTGGGGTAACAATGAGCAGTTCTTC. Protein product: CASTPPWGNNEQFF.

This clonotype came up a few times. CDR3 region: CASSLDGQEQETQYF. The DNA for the CDR3 is TGCGCCAGCAGCTTGGACGGTCAGGAACAAGAGACCCAGTACTTC. V is TRBV5-1 and J is TRBJ2-5; D unresolved. V lost 0 bases and J 2 bases, leaving 11 bases between the germline ends. The CDR3 is 15 residues long. Germline values: CDR1 SGHRS, CDR2 YFSETQ.

The rearrangement joins TRBV2 to TRBJ2-6, with D unresolved. The CDR3 contains 16 residues. The V gene's germline CDR1 is SNHLY and CDR2 FYNNEI. Trimming left V 7 bases short and J 2 bases short, with 15 bases between. This chain's CDR3 is CASKIRPAPGANVLTF. The DNA of the CDR3 is TGTGCCAGCAAGATACGTCCGGCCCCTGGGGCCAACGTCCTGACTTTC.

The rearrangement uses TRBV20-1 and TRBJ2-1; tentatively, D is TRBD1 (5 bases). Trimming took off 1 base at V and 5 bases at J, with 12 bases between the two ends. The CDR3 contains 14 residues. CDR1 and CDR2 from the germline V gene are DFQATT and SNEGSKA (reference sequence). The CDR3 coding sequence is TGCAGTGCTAGAGGGGCAGGGTGGAACAATGAGCAGTTCTTC. As protein: CSARGAGWNNEQFF.

In its sample, this clonotype was seen a few times. V gene TRBV11-2 combines with J gene TRBJ2-4; D is tentatively TRBD1 or TRBD2 (6 bases each). Trimming stripped 3 bases from V and 13 bases from J, with 19 bases between. This CDR3 is 14 amino acids long. From germline, CDR1 is SGHAT and CDR2 FQNNGV. CDR3 loop: CASSFWGAGLEQYF. The CDR3 DNA reads as TGTGCCAGCAGCTTCTGGGGGGCCGGTCTTGAGCAGTACTTC.

This clonotype was detected ten times or more. This chain joins TRBV7-2 and TRBJ2-3; D possibly corresponds to TRBD1 (5 bases). Trimming pared 1 base from V and 1 base from J, leaving 6 bases between. This CDR3 is built from 14 residues. The V gene's germline CDR1 is SGHTA and CDR2 FQGNSA. CDR3 bases: TGTGCCAGCAGCTTAGTCAGGGGCACAGATACGCAGTATTTT. Amino acid sequence: CASSLVRGTDTQYF. Full variable domain (missing parts from reference TRBV7-2 and TRBJ2-3): GAGVSQSPSNKVTEKGKDVELRCDPISGHTALYWYRQSLGQGLEFLIYFQGNSAPDKSGLPSDRFSAERTGGSVSTLTIQRTQQEDSAVYLCASSLVRGTDTQYFGPGTRLTVL.

The J gene is TRBJ2-7, the V gene TRBV19, with D unclear. The germline gives CDR1 LNHDA, CDR2 SQIVND (reference sequence). With 3 bases removed from V and 2 bases from J, the gap between germline ends came to 8 bases. The CDR3 has 13 residues. The CDR3: CASSIPGPYEQYF. The CDR3 nucleotides read TGTGCCAGTAGTATCCCCGGGCCCTACGAGCAGTACTTC.

V and J are TRBV20-1 and TRBJ2-2; 11 positions agree with TRBD2. Looked up from germline, CDR1 is DFQATT and CDR2 is SNEGSKA (reference sequence). This CDR3 is 16 amino acids long. J gave up 2 bases and V 3 bases, and 5 bases lay outside the gene matches. As DNA, the CDR3 is TGCAGTGCTAGTCTACTAGCGGGGGCAAACACCGGGGAGCTGTTTTTT. Protein product: CSASLLAGANTGELFF.

This clonotype was seen many times. The J gene is TRBJ2-7, the V gene TRBV7-2; 11 positions match TRBD2. Per germline, CDR1 SGHTA and CDR2 FQGNSA. The V and J ends lost 5 bases and 2 bases, in that order; junction bases with no gene match: 11. The CDR3 runs to 17 residues. CDR3 in DNA: TGTGCCAGCAGCCGCGCCCCCGGGACTAGCGGAGCCTACGAGCAGTACTTC. Its protein is CASSRAPGTSGAYEQYF.

V gene TRBV5-1 combines with J gene TRBJ2-1; D may be TRBD2 (6 bases). The CDR3 contains 15 residues. V lost 4 bases and J lost 4, with 15 bases in between. Germline V gene lookup returns CDR1 SGHRS and CDR2 YFSETQ. CDR3 sequence reads: CASSPAGKRYNEQFF. In DNA form, the CDR3 reads TGCGCCAGCAGCCCCGCGGGGAAAAGGTACAATGAGCAGTTCTTC.

J is TRBJ1-1 and V is TRBV29-1; no reliable D call. The V end was cut by 0 bases, the J end by 8 bases, with 4 bases between. Germline CDR1 is SQVTM and CDR2 is ANQGSEA. This CDR3 contains 10 residues. The CDR3 loop is CSVEDLEAFF. CDR3 nucleotides: TGCAGCGTTGAAGACCTAGAAGCTTTCTTT.

This clonotype was detected a few times. CDR3 nucleotide sequence: TGTGCCAGCGTAGGCAGGGAGCAGTACTTC. It specifies CASVGREQYF. The genes are TRBV28 and TRBJ2-7; D gene uncertain. The V and J ends lost 8 bases and 7 bases respectively, with 9 bases between them. Per germline, CDR1 MDHEN and CDR2 SYDVKM. The CDR3 is 10 residues long.

The chain has TRBV5-1 and TRBJ2-3; no clear D. Trimming left V 0 bases short and J 4 bases short, with 12 bases between. The CDR3 is 15 residues long. The germline gives CDR1 SGHRS, CDR2 YFSETQ. The CDR3: CASSLADTLPDTQYF. CDR3 nucleotide sequence: TGCGCCAGCAGCTTGGCCGATACACTCCCAGATACGCAGTATTTT.

This clonotype was counted only a few times. The V call is TRBV29-1, the J call TRBJ1-2; possible D gene TRBD1, 6 bases. Germline CDR1 is SQVTM and CDR2 is ANQGSEA. V was trimmed by 6 bases and J by 7 bases, leaving 18 bases between them. The CDR3 is 13 residues long. The DNA of the CDR3 is TGCAGCGTCCGACCGGGGGCGGGGGTTGGCTACACCTTC. Encoded protein: CSVRPGAGVGYTF.